This T cell receptor beta chain came from a study of OX40 agonist ivuxolimab in advanced cancers. Study-level background: Ivuxolimab was an agonistic, fully human IgG2 monoclonal antibody directed against OX40 (CD134), a costimulatory receptor. The paper reports the monotherapy dose-escalation portion (N of about 51 patients) of the phase I ivuxolimab trial. Three dose-escalation patients achieved partial responses, one with hepatocellular carcinoma and two with cutaneous melanoma. Intravenous ivuxolimab was administered to patients every 2 weeks at six dose levels: 0.01, 0.1, 0.3, 1.5, 3 and 10 mg/kg. In the dose-escalation cohort, more than 80% of patients were male, and the mean age was around 60 years with a range of about 23 to 79. Patients were allowed to have had prior anti-PD-1, anti-PD-L1 or anti-CTLA-4 therapy, and around two fifths of the dose-escalation patients had been treated with checkpoint inhibitors. Of the 52 patients in dose escalation, 19 had hepatocellular carcinoma, roughly 15 had melanoma, 9 had renal cell carcinoma and 9 had head and neck cancer. Peripheral TCRbeta sequencing aimed to test whether ivuxolimab altered TCR sequence diversity and caused clonal T-cell expansion. Overall study outcomes, separate from this receptor: After ivuxolimab, more expanded clones were found on average in CD8+ T cells than in CD4+ T cells. The antigen specificity of the clonally expanded peripheral T cells was not determined. At doses of 0.1 to 3.0 mg/kg, clonal expansion of both CD4+ and CD8+ blood T cells was observed from baseline to week 6. In the 0.1-3.0 mg/kg groups, partial responders were among the patients with the lowest normalized peripheral clonal expansion, particularly in CD8+ T cells. Low levels of normalized T-cell clonal expansion were also seen in some patients who did not respond.

The trial excluded patients who had a history of autoimmune disease or were on systemic immunosuppression. Peripheral blood for TCR sequencing was collected from all dose cohorts at baseline, on cycle 4 day 1, and on cycle 7 day 1. The samples were taken from a phase I, first-in-human, multicenter, open-label dose-escalation trial of ivuxolimab. Adults with locally advanced or metastatic head and neck squamous cell, hepatocellular, melanoma or renal cell carcinoma were enrolled in the trial. Before TCR sequencing, CD4+ T cells and CD8+ T cells were sorted from peripheral blood as separate populations. From V the trimming removes 4 bases and from J it removes 0 bases, while the gene matches leave 4 bases of the junction unaccounted for. The CDR3 starts with the cysteine, ends with the phenylalanine, and has 16 residues. This entry keeps only the CDR3 DNA: 48 bases, framed from base 1. The CDR1 and CDR2 encoded by the germline V gene (reference sequence) are SEHNR and FQNEAQ.

To sequence the TCRbeta CDR3 region, genomic DNA was isolated from the sorted cells. TCRbeta CDR3 regions were sequenced using the immunoSEQ Assay. The table was pulled from immuneACCESS by TCRdb, which kept in-frame rearrangements only. Such tables lose some clones; where checked, under half of the loss comes from unresolved V genes, and the rest has no known cause. This sample has about 79,000 clones in its table, and approximately 88% of those were observed once. The ten largest account for roughly 13% of the sample. On this clone itself: Its cognate antigen has yet to be identified. No base quality information exists; no much larger clone differs at one position.

The TCR comes from an adult with an advanced solid tumor such as melanoma, head and neck, liver or kidney cancer. The receptor chain draws on TRBV7-9 and TRBJ2-1; 9 junctional bases match TRBD2. Material: CD4+ or CD8+ T cells sorted from blood, obtained in a trial of the OX40 agonist ivuxolimab. The CDR3 amino acid sequence is: CASSSLAGSSYNEQFF. The base sequence is TGTGCCAGCAGCTCCCTAGCGGGGAGCTCCTACAATGAGCAGTTCTTC. The full variable domain, completed from the reference TRBV7-9 and TRBJ2-1 proteins outside the CDR3, reads DTGVSQNPRHKITKRGQNVTFRCDPISEHNRLYWYRQTLGQGPEFLTYFQNEAQLEKSRLLSDRFSAERPKGSFSTLEIQRTEQGDSAMYLCASSSLAGSSYNEQFFGPGTRLTVL.